A selection of T cell receptor beta chains follows, all from one sample in a study of blood T cell repertoires in COVID-19. Using immunoSEQ multiplex PCR, the repertoire was profiled, and TCRdb retains in-frame clones only, with some absent. In the table there are about 130,000 clones, 70% to 80% of which are singletons. Sequenced material: peripheral blood. The receptors shown here come from a woman aged 70-85 years with COVID-19, enrolled during active disease. Each CDR3 is given with its conserved first and last residue. D genes are given only for firm matches. Only part of the rows carry a size: once, few, many, or a class if the clone is expanded.

v_gene: TRBV5-4
abundance: -
d_gene: TRBD2
j_gene: TRBJ2-5
len: 16
CDR3aa: CASSGTSGGRQETQYF
CDR3nt: TGTGCCAGCTCAGGGACTAGCGGGGGGCGCCAAGAGACCCAGTACTTC

v_gene: TRBV2
abundance: -
d_gene: -
j_gene: TRBJ1-4
len: 11
CDR3aa: CASSVFEKLFF
CDR3nt: TGTGCCAGTTCAGTGTTCGAAAAACTGTTTTTT

v_gene: TRBV2
abundance: -
d_gene: TRBD1
j_gene: TRBJ1-5
len: 14
CDR3aa: CASSGRQGGRPQHF
CDR3nt: TGTGCCAGCAGTGGACGGCAGGGGGGTAGGCCCCAGCATTTT

v_gene: TRBV4-1
abundance: -
d_gene: -
j_gene: TRBJ1-1
len: 15
CDR3aa: CASSPARGGNTEAFF
CDR3nt: TGCGCCAGCAGCCCCGCGCGGGGCGGGAACACTGAAGCTTTCTTT

v_gene: TRBV24-1
abundance: -
d_gene: TRBD1
j_gene: TRBJ2-3
len: 15
CDR3aa: CATSRTGGGTDTQYF
CDR3nt: TGTGCCACCAGTAGGACAGGGGGTGGCACAGATACGCAGTATTTT

v_gene: TRBV10-3
abundance: -
d_gene: TRBD1
j_gene: TRBJ1-2
len: 15
CDR3aa: CAISELSGTGNGYTF
CDR3nt: TGTGCCATCAGTGAGCTCTCCGGGACAGGGAATGGCTACACCTTC

v_gene: TRBV9
abundance: -
d_gene: TRBD1
j_gene: TRBJ2-7
len: 13
CDR3aa: CASSKGQGYEQYF
CDR3nt: TGTGCCAGCAGCAAGGGACAGGGTTACGAGCAGTACTTC

v_gene: TRBV30
abundance: -
d_gene: -
j_gene: TRBJ2-7
len: 11
CDR3aa: CASGQGYEQYF
CDR3nt: TGTGCCTCAGGGCAGGGCTACGAGCAGTACTTC

v_gene: TRBV5-1
abundance: few
d_gene: -
j_gene: TRBJ1-2
len: 14
CDR3aa: CASSLGQSNYGYTF
CDR3nt: TGCGCCAGCAGCTTGGGACAGAGTAACTATGGCTACACCTTC

v_gene: TRBV6-2/TRBV6-3
abundance: -
d_gene: TRBD1
j_gene: TRBJ2-5
len: 15
CDR3aa: CASSQGTGGEGTQYF
CDR3nt: TGTGCCAGCAGTCAAGGGACAGGGGGCGAGGGGACCCAGTACTTC

v_gene: TRBV28
abundance: -
d_gene: -
j_gene: TRBJ1-2
len: 13
CDR3aa: CASRTGGGHGYTF
CDR3nt: TGTGCCAGCAGGACGGGAGGGGGTCACGGCTACACCTTC

v_gene: TRBV6-5
abundance: -
d_gene: -
j_gene: TRBJ1-3
len: 12
CDR3aa: CASWRVGNTIYF
CDR3nt: TGTGCCAGCTGGCGGGTCGGAAACACCATATATTTT

v_gene: TRBV6-5
abundance: once
d_gene: TRBD1
j_gene: TRBJ2-7
len: 14
CDR3aa: CASSSRTGRNEQYF
CDR3nt: TGTGCCAGCAGTTCCAGGACAGGGAGGAACGAGCAGTACTTC